This is a list of T cell receptor beta chains from one sample in a study of monozygotic twins with inflammatory bowel disease. TCRdb reanalyzed the 5' RACE reads and collapses them to one entry per CDR3 protein, without DNA. This repertoire includes a few hundred thousand distinct CDR3 sequences. The sequencing sample was made of blood. These receptors originate from a human donor with ulcerative colitis or Crohn's disease, or a healthy co-twin of an affected twin (not recorded which). Each CDR3 is given with its conserved first and last residue. Each record gives: CDR3 length, J gene, V gene, CDR3 protein.

CDR3 length: 16; J gene: TRBJ1-1; V gene: TRBV6-4; CDR3 protein: CASSDRQTGRGTEAFF
CDR3 length: 14; J gene: TRBJ2-2; V gene: TRBV20-1; CDR3 protein: CSAATGLYTGELFF
CDR3 length: 15; J gene: TRBJ2-7; V gene: TRBV6-1; CDR3 protein: CASRAHQRGLTEQYF
CDR3 length: 14; J gene: TRBJ2-3; V gene: TRBV5-1; CDR3 protein: CASSAGGLVDTQYF
CDR3 length: 16; J gene: TRBJ2-7; V gene: TRBV4-2; CDR3 protein: CASSQDPGEGSYEQYF
CDR3 length: 16; J gene: TRBJ2-1; V gene: TRBV10-3; CDR3 protein: CAISESFESSYNEQFF
CDR3 length: 14; J gene: TRBJ2-1; V gene: TRBV20-1; CDR3 protein: CSASSGTAYNEQFF
CDR3 length: 14; J gene: TRBJ2-7; V gene: TRBV20-1; CDR3 protein: CSAKTGQGSHEQYF
CDR3 length: 13; J gene: TRBJ1-2; V gene: TRBV10-3; CDR3 protein: CAISEEQDYGYTF
CDR3 length: 16; J gene: TRBJ1-3; V gene: TRBV5-1; CDR3 protein: CASSTSRLQGGNTIYF
CDR3 length: 12; J gene: TRBJ1-1; V gene: TRBV10-3; CDR3 protein: CAISGGLTEAFF
CDR3 length: 14; J gene: TRBJ2-3; V gene: TRBV18; CDR3 protein: CASSPLGKRDTQYF
CDR3 length: 14; J gene: TRBJ2-5; V gene: TRBV20-1; CDR3 protein: CSAPPGGPQETQYF
CDR3 length: 15; J gene: TRBJ2-2; V gene: TRBV12-5; CDR3 protein: CASGLVRGGTGELFF
CDR3 length: 14; J gene: TRBJ2-1; V gene: TRBV12-5; CDR3 protein: CASGVGQTNNEQFF
CDR3 length: 16; J gene: TRBJ2-6; V gene: TRBV12-3/TRBV12-4; CDR3 protein: CASSLTGGAGANVLTF
CDR3 length: 15; J gene: TRBJ2-1; V gene: TRBV4-3; CDR3 protein: CASSPILGRGIEQFF
CDR3 length: 15; J gene: TRBJ2-1; V gene: TRBV7-3; CDR3 protein: CASSWDVGSYNEQFF
CDR3 length: 18; J gene: TRBJ2-3; V gene: TRBV4-3; CDR3 protein: CASSLPPLAGGIADTQYF
CDR3 length: 15; J gene: TRBJ2-3; V gene: TRBV3-1; CDR3 protein: CASSQKWGGAWTQYF
CDR3 length: 13; J gene: TRBJ2-7; V gene: TRBV11-2; CDR3 protein: CASSLAPVDEQYF
CDR3 length: 12; J gene: TRBJ2-3; V gene: TRBV7-9; CDR3 protein: CAGHRERDTQYF
CDR3 length: 16; J gene: TRBJ1-1; V gene: TRBV5-8; CDR3 protein: CASSLYGRIMNTEAFF
CDR3 length: 12; J gene: TRBJ1-2; V gene: TRBV29-1; CDR3 protein: CSVGEGDYGYTF
CDR3 length: 17; J gene: TRBJ2-7; V gene: TRBV5-1; CDR3 protein: CASSLEQGLSPPYEQYF
CDR3 length: 15; J gene: TRBJ2-5; V gene: TRBV20-1; CDR3 protein: CSARVHPGGTETQYF
CDR3 length: 15; J gene: TRBJ2-3; V gene: TRBV9; CDR3 protein: CASSVVDLSTDTQYF
CDR3 length: 17; J gene: TRBJ2-2; V gene: TRBV3-1; CDR3 protein: CASSPHPLAGLTGELFF